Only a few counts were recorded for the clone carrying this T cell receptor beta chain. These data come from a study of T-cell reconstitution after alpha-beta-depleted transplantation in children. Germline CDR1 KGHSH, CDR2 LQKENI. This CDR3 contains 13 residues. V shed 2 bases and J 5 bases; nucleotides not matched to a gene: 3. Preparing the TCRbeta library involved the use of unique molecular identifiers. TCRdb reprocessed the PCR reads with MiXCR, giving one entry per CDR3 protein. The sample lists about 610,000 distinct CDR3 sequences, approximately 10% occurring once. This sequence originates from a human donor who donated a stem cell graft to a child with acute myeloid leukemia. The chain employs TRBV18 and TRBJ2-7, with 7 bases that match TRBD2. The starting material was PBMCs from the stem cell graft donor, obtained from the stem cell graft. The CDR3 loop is CASSPGGVDEQYF. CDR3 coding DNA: TGTGCCAGCTCACCAGGGGGGGTCGACGAGCAGTACTTC.